Below, one TCR beta chain is given with its context. As originally analysed: How many nucleated cells were present was estimated from reference gene primer amplification. Clones were read by immunoSEQ multiplex PCR, and TCRdb kept only the in-frame ones, dropping some. V and J calls and clone size come straight from that table; D and trimming were deduced from the DNA. This sample has some 180,000 clones, with 65% to 80% found just once. Participant ages covered about 18 to 100 years across around 25 US areas. Clinical history reported by participants formed the basis on which cohorts were assigned. This entry is derived from a study of blood T cell repertoires in COVID-19. Study overall: In each case, the material was cDNA or gDNA derived from T cells, B-cell-depleted T cells, or PBMCs.

The V gene lost 8 bases and the J gene lost 4 bases, with 12 bases spanning the gap. Germline assignment: CDR1 SNHLY and CDR2 FYNNEI. The CDR3 is 13 amino acids. The receptor's source is a woman in her seventies in a cohort exposed to, infected with or recovered from COVID-19 (not recorded which). Sequencing used PBMCs or T cells enriched from blood (not recorded which). The V call is TRBV2, the J call TRBJ1-5; no firm D call. The CDR3 DNA reads as TGTGCCAGCTCTGAACAGTTAAATCAGCCCCAGCATTTT. Translated, it gives CASSEQLNQPQHF.